The 18 T cell receptor beta chains below were found in one sample sequenced in a study of blood T cell repertoires in COVID-19. Using immunoSEQ multiplex PCR, the repertoire was profiled, and TCRdb retains in-frame clones only, with some absent. There are approximately 90,000 clones in the sample; approximately 80% occur only once, and approximately 34% lies in the top ten. The sequenced material came from peripheral blood. These receptors all come from a woman of 80 years or more with active or convalescent COVID-19.

The chain carries TRBV2 and TRBJ1-1, with D maybe TRBD1 (5 bases). Per the germline V gene, CDR1 is SNHLY and CDR2 is FYNNEI. V shed 5 bases and J shed 0 bases, with 13 bases lying between them. The CDR3 is 15 amino acids. Written as DNA, the CDR3 is TGTGCCAGCAGTCTGACAGTGCCCATGAACACTGAAGCTTTCTTT. It translates to CASSLTVPMNTEAFF.

The CDR3 protein is CASSEDHTFYGYTF. The CDR3 DNA follows: TGTGCCAGCAGTGAAGACCACACCTTCTATGGCTACACCTTC. The V and J genes are TRBV6-1 and TRBJ1-2; D not certain. The CDR3 is made up of 14 amino acids. The V and J ends lost 1 base and 4 bases respectively, with 10 bases between them. Germline V lookup: CDR1 MNHNS, CDR2 SASEGT.

This clone was seen just once. This chain joins TRBV15 and TRBJ1-3; no clear D gene. Germline assignment: CDR1 LNHNV and CDR2 YYDKDF (reference sequence). The CDR3 contains 12 residues. V lost 0 bases and J 10 bases, leaving 7 bases between the germline ends. CDR3 coding DNA: TGTGCCACCAGCAGAGATTCCAATACCATATATTTT. It translates to CATSRDSNTIYF.

The chain has TRBV18 and TRBJ2-2; no clear D. Germline V gives CDR1 KGHSH, CDR2 LQKENI. The ends were cut back, 4 bases at V and 1 base at J, with 7 bases in the middle. The CDR3 sequence is 14 residues long. CDR3 residues: CASSLRQNTGELFF. The CDR3, as DNA: TGTGCCAGCTCACTAAGACAGAACACCGGGGAGCTGTTTTTT.

A single count supports this clone. CDR3 DNA sequence: TGTGCCAGCTCACCTACTAGCCGGGACAGAGCTTACAATGAGCAGTTCTTC. Encoded protein: CASSPTSRDRAYNEQFF. V and J are TRBV18 and TRBJ2-1; a weak D match, TRBD1 (7 bases). Trimming cost V 3 bases and J 4 bases, with 19 bases left between them. The CDR3 totals 17 residues. Germline CDR1 and CDR2: KGHSH and LQKENI.

The chain couples TRBV5-5 to TRBJ1-1; 7 bases agree with TRBD1. V lost 0 bases and J lost 3; bases outside the gene matches: 5. This CDR3 region has 15 residues. In germline, CDR1 is SGHKS, CDR2 YYEKEE (reference sequence). CDR3: CASSLEGAGYTEAFF. The CDR3 DNA is TGTGCCAGCAGCTTGGAGGGGGCAGGGTACACTGAAGCTTTCTTT.

The chain uses TRBV28 and TRBJ2-7, with D maybe TRBD2 (5 bases). Between the trimmed V and J ends, which lost 8 bases and 2 bases, there was a span of 16 bases. The CDR3 is 14 residues long. Germline V gene sequence: CDR1 MDHEN, CDR2 SYDVKM. CDR3 sequence: CASGIPGLTYEQYF. As DNA, the CDR3 is TGTGCCAGCGGTATACCGGGATTAACCTACGAGCAGTACTTC.

This chain links TRBV19 with TRBJ1-2; no definite D call. Deletions cut 6 bases from V and 0 bases from J, with 8 bases between. The CDR3 length is 13 residues. The germline gives CDR1 LNHDA, CDR2 SQIVND (reference sequence). The CDR3 loop reads CASSPTANYGYTF. The CDR3 bases are TGTGCCAGTAGCCCTACAGCTAACTATGGCTACACCTTC. Full variable domain (missing parts from reference TRBV19 and TRBJ1-2): DGGITQSPKYLFRKEGQNVTLSCEQNLNHDAMYWYRQDPGQGLRLIYYSQIVNDFQKGDIAEGYSVSREKKESFPLTVTSAQKNPTAFYLCASSPTANYGYTFGSGTRLTVV.

This chain links TRBV13 with TRBJ2-4; 8 nucleotides agree with TRBD1. The CDR3 has 12 amino acids. J was trimmed by 9 bases and V by 4 bases; bases with no gene match: 2. CDR1 PRHDT and CDR2 FYEKMQ come from the germline V gene (reference sequence). The CDR3 reads CASSSTGGIQYF. Here the CDR3 DNA reads TGTGCCAGCAGCTCCACAGGGGGCATTCAGTACTTC.

The rearrangement uses TRBV6-5 and TRBJ2-7; 7 positions match TRBD2. V lost 8 bases, J lost 2 bases, and 6 bases stayed unmatched. This CDR3 has 13 amino acids. The germline V gene encodes CDR1 MNHEY and CDR2 SVGAGI. DNA for the CDR3: TGTGCCAGCCTCCGGGGGGATACCTACGAGCAGTACTTC. Encoded protein: CASLRGDTYEQYF.

The V and J genes are TRBV5-1 and TRBJ2-3; 8 positions match TRBD1. This CDR3 contains 15 residues. Unmatched junction bases numbered 5, after V lost 4 bases and J lost 1 base. Germline V gene sequence: CDR1 SGHRS, CDR2 YFSETQ. CDR3 bases: TGCGCCAGCAGCATAGAGACAGGGGGCACAGATACGCAGTATTTT. This translates into CASSIETGGTDTQYF.

The V and J genes are TRBV5-1 and TRBJ2-5; no clear D. CDR3 length: 15 residues. The V end was cut by 4 bases, the J end by 0 bases, with 13 bases between. Germline V lookup: CDR1 SGHRS, CDR2 YFSETQ. In DNA, the CDR3 is TGCGCCAGCAGCCCCATGGCCGCCTACCAAGAGACCCAGTACTTC. Its translation: CASSPMAAYQETQYF.

The chain links TRBV11-3 to TRBJ2-1, with TRBD2 matching 8 bases. The length of the CDR3 is 13 residues. With 10 bases clipped from V and 8 bases from J, the junction kept 10 bases outside the gene matches. Germline V lookup: CDR1 SGHNT, CDR2 YENEEA. The CDR3, as DNA: TGTGCCACCAAACCGGCGGGGGGCTATGAGCAGTTCTTC. Encoded protein: CATKPAGGYEQFF.

V is TRBV3-1 (or the pseudogene TRBV3-2) and J is TRBJ2-1, with TRBD1 identical over 8 bases. V gave up 3 bases and J gave up 10 bases; unmatched junction bases: 8. Germline V gives CDR1 LGHDT, CDR2 YNNKEL (reference sequence). The CDR3 is made up of 14 amino acids. The CDR3 here is CASSQGRTGYEQFF. The CDR3 bases are TGTGCCAGCAGCCAGGGTAGGACAGGGTACGAGCAGTTCTTC.

V usage is TRBV28 and J usage is TRBJ1-3, with TRBD1 as a possible D gene (6 bases). The CDR3 is 16 residues long. CDR1 and CDR2 (germline): MDHEN, SYDVKM. V gave up 6 bases and J gave up 0 bases, with 15 bases separating them. The DNA of the CDR3 is TGTGCCAGCAGAACCAGGGGTCCCTCCTCTGGAAACACCATATATTTT. Protein product: CASRTRGPSSGNTIYF.

This clone was detected only once. The V call is TRBV5-4, the J call TRBJ1-1, with D uncertain. The CDR3 extends over 13 amino acids. Germline assignment: CDR1 SGHNT and CDR2 YYREEE (reference sequence). With 1 base removed from V and 11 bases from J, the gap between germline ends came to 15 bases. The DNA of the CDR3 is TGTGCCAGCAGCTTGAAGAACGAGCAACGGGCTTTCTTT. It specifies CASSLKNEQRAFF.

The chain is built from TRBV4-1 and TRBJ1-1; D unresolved. The V gene lost 4 bases and the J gene lost 5 bases, with 8 bases spanning the gap. This CDR3 has 12 amino acids. Germline V gene lookup returns CDR1 MGHRA and CDR2 YSYEKL. The CDR3 bases are TGCGCCAGCAGCCGCGTCGATACTGAAGCTTTCTTT. Protein sequence: CASSRVDTEAFF.

The rearrangement links TRBV7-9 to TRBJ1-6; tentatively, D is TRBD1 (5 bases). Germline lookup yields CDR1 SEHNR and CDR2 FQNEAQ (reference sequence). This CDR3 spans 12 amino acids. V was shortened by 5 bases and J by 8 bases, with 7 bases between the two germline ends. CDR3 residues: CASSRGDSPLHF. As DNA, the CDR3 is TGTGCCAGCAGCCGGGGGGATTCACCCCTCCACTTT.